This TCR beta chain appears in the sequencing data of a study of blood T cells in healthy people across ages. Total RNA, at least 5 micrograms per sample, was extracted from PBMCs. The table lists this clonotype with a few counts. A second PCR of roughly 7 to 11 cycles used a sample-barcoded 5' primer and a J-beta primer mix. TCRdb itself ran the 5' RACE reads through MiXCR, one entry per CDR3 protein. The sample has some 760,000 distinct CDR3 sequences, roughly 25% seen once. These data were also filed under a second study, of T cells of mothers and their children. That paper adds: Mothers gave over 9 million TCR beta CDR3 reads each, and children 3 million to 3.5 million each.

The specimen sequenced was blood. This TCR was sampled from a boy between 5 and 17 years old in good health.

CDR3: CASSCGDSLGYGYTF. The CDR3, as DNA: TGTGCCAGCAGTTGCGGGGACAGTTTGGGGTATGGCTACACCTTC. The gene calls are TRBV6-6 and TRBJ1-2; 7 bases are a match to TRBD1. CDR3 size: 15 residues. Germline V gives CDR1 MNHNY, CDR2 SVGAGI (reference sequence). V trimming: 4 bases; J trimming: 5 bases; junction bases outside the gene matches: 10.